The 24 T cell receptor beta chains in this list originate from one sample, sequenced in a study of regulatory T cells in long-lasting Graves disease. Arm-PCR with iRepertoire HTBI primers amplified the CDR3 regions for these TCR beta libraries. TCRdb redid the calling of the multiplex PCR reads with MiXCR, one entry per CDR3 protein. The sample lists roughly 420,000 distinct CDR3 sequences, about 15% occurring once. Time point given: newly diagnosed GD, antithyroid drugs for less than 3 months. Scientists built the TCR library using RNA that was extracted from PBMCs. These same data were also listed under a study on T cells in Graves' hyperthyroidism and ophthalmopathy.

Sequencing used peripheral blood mononuclear cells (PBMCs), obtained at new diagnosis, from a patient treated with antithyroid drugs. These receptors all come from a woman in her forties or fifties with Graves disease.

This clonotype was observed many times. This CDR3 is CASSLGQDLYEKLFF. Written as DNA, the CDR3 is TGTGCCAGCAGTTTAGGACAGGACTTATATGAAAAACTGTTTTTT. The chain links TRBV12-3 or TRBV12-4 to TRBJ1-4; D perhaps matches TRBD1 (6 bases). V lost 1 base and J lost 6, with 12 bases in between. CDR3 size: 15 residues.

This clonotype has ten or more counts. The genes are TRBV20-1 and TRBJ2-3, with D tentatively TRBD1 (5 bases). Per the germline V gene, CDR1 is DFQATT and CDR2 is SNEGSKA (reference sequence). V lost 3 bases, J lost 0 bases, and 10 bases lay in between. The CDR3 loop spans 14 amino acids. CDR3 sequence reads: CSARTEESTDTQYF. Here the CDR3 DNA reads TGCAGTGCTAGGACAGAGGAGAGCACAGATACGCAGTATTTT.

This clonotype came up many times. This chain uses TRBV11-2 with TRBJ2-3; 10 bases map to TRBD2. The J segment lost 5 bases and the V segment lost 4 bases, leaving 9 bases of the junction unmatched. The CDR3 is made up of 16 amino acids. Looked up from germline, CDR1 is SGHAT and CDR2 is FQNNGV. CDR3 coding DNA: TGTGCCAGCAGCTCGAGGTTGGGACTAGCGCAAGATACGCAGTATTTT. Translation: CASSSRLGLAQDTQYF.

This clonotype was seen at least ten times. The gene calls are TRBV10-3 and TRBJ1-1; weak D call: TRBD1 (6 bases). The germline gives CDR1 ENHRY, CDR2 SYGVKD. The CDR3 covers 16 residues. Trimming took off 2 bases at V and 4 bases at J, with 17 bases between the two ends. The CDR3: CAISEPGAKGGTEAFF. The CDR3 coding sequence is TGTGCCATCAGTGAGCCGGGAGCCAAGGGGGGCACTGAAGCTTTCTTT.

This clonotype has only a few counts. The J gene is TRBJ2-6, the V gene TRBV3-1; D is ambiguous. The CDR3 is 15 amino acids. Germline V gene sequence: CDR1 LGHDT, CDR2 YNNKEL (reference sequence). With 2 bases removed from V and 4 bases from J, the gap between germline ends came to 9 bases. The CDR3 region has the DNA TGTGCCAGCAGCCAAACGGTTTCCGGGGCCAACGTCCTGACTTTC. Its protein product is CASSQTVSGANVLTF.

This clonotype was found many times. The chain combines TRBV27 with TRBJ2-1; 10 bases map to TRBD1. The germline V gene has CDR1 MNHEY and CDR2 SMNVEV (reference sequence). The V segment lost 6 bases and the J segment 9 bases; nucleotides outside the gene matches: 8. The CDR3 is made up of 14 amino acids. CDR3 residues: CASRIGTGVGEQFF. The CDR3 DNA is TGTGCCAGCAGGATCGGGACAGGGGTTGGTGAGCAGTTCTTC.

This chain joins TRBV28 and TRBJ2-2; weak D call: TRBD1 (5 bases). V lost 6 bases, J lost 3 bases, and 14 bases lay in between. The CDR3 extends over 15 amino acids. Germline-derived CDR1 and CDR2 are MDHEN and SYDVKM. CDR3: CASRGVRLDTGELFF. The CDR3 coding sequence is TGTGCCAGCAGAGGGGTGCGGTTGGACACCGGGGAGCTGTTTTTT.

The chain uses TRBV30 and TRBJ2-2, with 16 bases matching TRBD2. The CDR3 has 19 amino acids. CDR1 is GTSNPN, CDR2 SVGIG, per germline (reference sequence). V shed 2 bases, J shed 5 bases, and the junction held 11 bases outside the gene matches. The CDR3 protein is CAWSTGTSGRGSKTGELFF. The DNA for the CDR3 is TGTGCCTGGAGTACGGGGACTAGCGGGAGGGGTAGTAAGACCGGGGAGCTGTTTTTT.

With regard to this clonotype: Compared with germline, one end of the junction differs, possibly owing to a read error. The chain employs TRBV9 and TRBJ2-3; D gene ambiguous. Germline-derived CDR1 and CDR2 are SGDLS and YYNGEE. The CDR3 has 12 residues. The CDR3 region is CAGSVSADTQYF. The CDR3 DNA sequence: TGTGCCGGCAGCGTATCCGCAGATACGCAGTATTTT. Complete variable domain (other parts from reference TRBV9 and TRBJ2-3): DSGVTQTPKHLITATGQRVTLRCSPRSGDLSVYWYQQSLDQGLQFLIQYYNGEERAKGNILERFSAQQFPDLHSELNLSSLELGDSALYFCAGSVSADTQYFGPGTRLTVL.

This clonotype was observed a handful of times. The rearrangement links TRBV7-2 to TRBJ2-1; D is unclear. This CDR3 spans 13 amino acids. The germline V gene has CDR1 SGHTA and CDR2 FQGNSA. Trimming left V 2 bases short and J 5 bases short, with 7 bases between. DNA of the CDR3: TGTGCCAGCAGCTTATTCAGCAACAATGAGCAGTTCTTC. This gives the protein CASSLFSNNEQFF.

The chain's CDR3 is CASRKGLAEIYYEQYF. In nucleotides, the CDR3 is TGTGCCAGCAGAAAGGGACTAGCGGAGATTTACTACGAGCAGTACTTC. The chain is built from TRBV27 and TRBJ2-7; TRBD2 agrees at 11 bases. This CDR3 has 16 amino acids. V was pared by 6 bases and J by 3 bases, with 10 bases of the junction left unmatched. Germline CDR1 is MNHEY and CDR2 is SMNVEV (reference sequence).

This chain uses TRBV28 with TRBJ1-4; 8 bases line up with TRBD1. The CDR3 extends over 17 amino acids. V trimming: 6 bases; J trimming: 0 bases; junction bases outside the gene matches: 9. From germline, CDR1 is MDHEN and CDR2 SYDVKM. As DNA, the CDR3 is TGTGCCAGCAGGTCCAGGGGGCGGGGTACAACTAATGAAAAACTGTTTTTT. This encodes CASRSRGRGTTNEKLFF.

Only a few counts were recorded for this clonotype. J is TRBJ2-1 and V is TRBV13; a weak D match, TRBD2 (6 bases). Germline V gene lookup returns CDR1 PRHDT and CDR2 FYEKMQ (reference sequence). V was clipped by 6 bases and J by 0 bases, with 15 bases between them. The CDR3 has 16 residues. The CDR3 DNA is TGTGCCAGCAGTTCTCTAGCGTCGAGCTCCTACAATGAGCAGTTCTTC. Protein: CASSSLASSSYNEQFF.

This clonotype was seen more than once but under ten times. This sequence joins TRBV5-4 and TRBJ2-2; TRBD2 matches 11 bases. The germline V gene has CDR1 SGHNT and CDR2 YYREEE (reference sequence). The CDR3 extends over 17 amino acids. Trimming cost V 4 bases and J 0 bases; bases outside gene matches: 5. CDR3: CASSLRLAGPNTGELFF. In DNA form, the CDR3 reads TGTGCCAGCAGCCTACGACTAGCGGGGCCGAACACCGGGGAGCTGTTTTTT.

This clonotype appeared once. A read error may explain this, as a much larger clone is one base away. The CDR3 does not close with the conserved phenylalanine or tryptophan, likely indicating a read error. The chain combines TRBV7-9 with TRBJ2-1, with 16 positions matching TRBD2. J gave up 0 bases and V 5 bases, and 10 bases lay outside the gene matches. Germline values: CDR1 SEHNR, CDR2 FQNEAQ (reference sequence). The CDR3 is 20 residues long. The CDR3 protein is CASSPRKGLAGGSSYNEQFC. CDR3 nucleotides: TGTGCCAGCAGCCCTAGGAAGGGACTAGCGGGAGGGAGCTCCTACAATGAGCAGTTCTGC.

The CDR3: CASSLLPGTRYNEQFF. The CDR3 DNA sequence: TGTGCCAGCAGTCTACTACCCGGGACTAGATACAATGAGCAGTTCTTC. The chain employs TRBV11-2 and TRBJ2-1; 8 bases line up with TRBD2. CDR1 SGHAT and CDR2 FQNNGV come from the germline V gene. Unmatched junction bases numbered 11, after V lost 6 bases and J lost 4 bases. The CDR3 is made up of 16 amino acids.

This clonotype showed up many times. The rearrangement uses TRBV5-1 and TRBJ2-1; 9 bases map to TRBD2. The CDR3 has 16 residues. Germline V gene lookup returns CDR1 SGHRS and CDR2 YFSETQ. Trimming removed 5 bases from V and 6 bases from J; junction bases left unmatched: 12. CDR3 DNA: TGCGCCAGCAGGGAGGGGTATAGCGGGAGTATCAATGAGCAGTTCTTC. This gives the protein CASREGYSGSINEQFF.

The chain uses TRBV5-1 and TRBJ1-4, with D possibly matching TRBD1 (6 bases). The V end was cut by 2 bases, the J end by 6 bases, with 11 bases between. The CDR3 sequence is 14 residues long. Looked up from germline, CDR1 is SGHRS and CDR2 is YFSETQ. The CDR3 DNA reads TGCGCCAGCAGCTTCCTCCCAGGGGATGAAAAACTGTTTTTT. It translates to CASSFLPGDEKLFF.

The CDR3: CASTPQGVNGELFF. The CDR3, as DNA: TGTGCCAGCACCCCCCAGGGGGTTAACGGGGAGCTGTTTTTT. The J gene is TRBJ2-2, the V gene TRBV28; 7 nucleotides line up with TRBD1. Unmatched junction bases numbered 9, after V lost 7 bases and J lost 7 bases. The length of the CDR3 is 14 residues. CDR1 is MDHEN, CDR2 SYDVKM, per germline. Full variable domain (rest looked up from reference TRBV28 and TRBJ2-2): DVKVTQSSRYLVKRTGEKVFLECVQDMDHENMFWYRQDPGLGLRLIYFSYDVKMKEKGDIPEGYSVSREKKERFSLILESASTNQTSMYLCASTPQGVNGELFFGEGSRLTVL.

The CDR3 loop reads CASSYDLTYEQYF. In nucleotides, the CDR3 is TGTGCCAGCAGCTATGACTTGACCTACGAGCAGTACTTC. The chain uses TRBV7-2 and TRBJ2-7; no clear D gene. The CDR3 is made up of 13 amino acids. Trimming pared 4 bases from V and 2 bases from J, leaving 9 bases between. Germline assignment: CDR1 SGHTA and CDR2 FQGNSA.

This clonotype has a handful of counts. The V gene is TRBV5-1, the J gene TRBJ2-7, with 8 bases identical to TRBD1. The CDR3 is 14 residues long. Germline CDR1 reads SGHRS; CDR2 reads YFSETQ. Losses at the gene ends were 5 bases for V and 7 bases for J; bases not matched to a gene: 11. The CDR3 DNA follows: TGCGCCAGCAGACAGACAGGGGAAAGCCTAGAGCAGTACTTC. It encodes CASRQTGESLEQYF. Filled out from reference TRBV5-1 and TRBJ2-7, the complete variable domain reads KAGVTQTPRYLIKTRGQQVTLSCSPISGHRSVSWYQQTPGQGLQFLFEYFSETQRNKGNFPGRFSGRQFSNSRSEMNVSTLELGDSALYLCASRQTGESLEQYFGPGTRLTVT.

This clonotype was counted between two and nine times. The V gene is TRBV9, the J gene TRBJ2-1; D might be TRBD2 (6 bases). Deletions cut 0 bases from V and 8 bases from J, with 21 bases between. The CDR3 is 17 residues long. The germline gives CDR1 SGDLS, CDR2 YYNGEE. CDR3 bases: TGTGCCAGCAGCGTAGGCCCAGCGGGCGGCCGCGGGTATGAGCAGTTCTTC. It specifies CASSVGPAGGRGYEQFF.

This clonotype was observed once. A much larger clone lies a single base off, so this may be a read error. The V gene is TRBV6-1, the J gene TRBJ2-5; 10 bases are shared with TRBD2. With the DNA end fitting TRBJ2-1 better, the J assignment may be wrong. Germline V CDR1 and CDR2: MNHNS, SASEGT. CDR3 length: 17 residues. CDR3 sequence reads: CASRPIPTSGYDNEQFF. In DNA, the CDR3 is TGTGCCAGCAGGCCTATCCCGACTAGCGGGTACGACAATGAGCAGTTCTTC.

This clonotype has ten or more counts. The junction does not match germline at one end; this may be a read error. The chain has TRBV11-2 and TRBJ2-1; 7 nucleotides line up with TRBD1. Germline V gene sequence: CDR1 SGHAT, CDR2 FQNNGV. The length of the CDR3 is 15 residues. CDR3 in DNA: TGTGCCAGCAGCATAGACAGGGCCTACTACAATGAGCAGTTCTTC. This sequence encodes CASSIDRAYYNEQFF.